These T cell receptor beta chains were read from a single sample in a study of cytotoxic CD8 clonotypes in ibrutinib-treated CLL. Measured with immunoSEQ multiplex PCR; TCRdb has only the in-frame clones, and not every one. The sample lists 35,000 to 50,000 clones, roughly three quarters seen once, with approximately 12% in the top ten. Sequenced here: PBMCs, sampled after 12 months of ibrutinib treatment. The source of these receptors is a human donor with chronic lymphocytic leukemia. Both conserved end residues are part of each CDR3. The D gene is left open where the match is weak. Some rows have no size entry. The others give once, few or many, or a class for an expanded clone.

v_gene,j_gene,abundance,len,d_gene,CDR3aa,CDR3nt
TRBV7-6,TRBJ1-1,few,16,TRBD1,CASSSGTGGMNTEAFF,TGTGCCAGCAGCTCCGGGACAGGGGGGATGAACACTGAAGCTTTCTTT
TRBV2,TRBJ1-1,few,12,NA,CASHLQELSAFF,TGTGCCAGCCACCTACAGGAATTGTCGGCTTTCTTT
TRBV11-2,TRBJ2-3,NA,19,TRBD2,CASSLFSPGLAGRPLPGDF,TGTGCCAGCAGCTTATTTTCTCCGGGACTAGCGGGAAGGCCACTCCCTGGGGATTTT
TRBV30,TRBJ1-1,NA,14,NA,CAWSVGGMNTEAFF,TGTGCCTGGAGTGTTGGAGGGATGAACACTGAAGCTTTCTTT
TRBV7-2,TRBJ1-1,NA,15,TRBD1,CASSRNRDRGAEAFF,TGTGCCAGCAGCCGCAACCGGGACAGGGGCGCCGAAGCTTTCTTT
TRBV7-9,TRBJ2-5,NA,13,NA,CASSRDYQETQYF,TGTGCCAGCAGCAGGGACTACCAAGAGACCCAGTACTTC
TRBV10-1,TRBJ2-7,NA,15,NA,CASSEYGGFPYEQYF,TGCGCCAGCAGTGAGTATGGGGGGTTCCCCTACGAGCAGTACTTC
TRBV11-3,TRBJ2-2,NA,15,TRBD2,CASSLGLAGTGELFF,TGTGCCAGCAGCTTGGGTCTAGCGGGAACCGGGGAGCTGTTTTTT
TRBV5-4,TRBJ2-5,NA,15,NA,CASSLATSGLETQYF,TGTGCCAGCAGCTTGGCGACCAGCGGACTAGAGACCCAGTACTTC
TRBV2,TRBJ1-1,few,14,NA,CASSEQTLNTEAFF,TGTGCCAGCAGTGAACAAACTTTGAACACTGAAGCTTTCTTT
TRBV2,TRBJ2-3,NA,17,TRBD1,CASRRTTGPGGTDTQYF,TGTGCCAGCAGAAGAACGACAGGGCCAGGGGGCACAGATACGCAGTATTTT
TRBV9,TRBJ2-7,NA,16,NA,CASSVTGIASVGEQYF,TGTGCCAGCAGCGTAACCGGAATAGCGTCGGTGGGCGAGCAGTACTTC
TRBV19,TRBJ2-1,NA,15,NA,CASSILRSSYNEQFF,TGTGCCAGTAGTATACTTCGGAGCTCCTACAATGAGCAGTTCTTC
TRBV11-1,TRBJ2-1,NA,13,NA,CASSFYGGNEQFF,TGTGCCAGCAGCTTTTACGGCGGCAATGAGCAGTTCTTC
TRBV6-5,TRBJ2-7,NA,13,NA,CASSYTGTGEQYF,TGTGCCAGCAGTTACACGGGGACGGGGGAGCAGTACTTC
TRBV10-2,TRBJ1-2,NA,14,NA,CASSERLREYGYTF,TGCGCCAGCAGTGAGAGGCTGCGGGAATATGGCTACACCTTC
TRBV19,TRBJ2-1,NA,15,TRBD1,CASTAGTDQYNEQFF,TGTGCCAGTACCGCCGGGACAGACCAATACAATGAGCAGTTCTTC
TRBV29-1,TRBJ2-3,NA,12,NA,CSVDQGRDTQYF,TGCAGCGTTGACCAGGGGCGCGATACGCAGTATTTT
TRBV7-2,TRBJ2-1,few,17,TRBD2,CASSGSGTSGRAYEQFF,TGTGCCAGCAGCGGTTCCGGGACTAGCGGGAGGGCCTATGAGCAGTTCTTC
TRBV19,TRBJ2-1,NA,15,TRBD2,CASSPLSGDGNEQFF,TGTGCCAGTAGTCCCCTGAGCGGGGACGGGAATGAGCAGTTCTTC
TRBV28,TRBJ1-2,few,16,TRBD1,CASSLTGTGGNYGYTF,TGTGCCAGCAGTTTGACCGGGACAGGGGGAAACTATGGCTACACCTTC
TRBV6-5,TRBJ2-7,NA,14,TRBD1,CASSRRDRDYEQYF,TGTGCCAGCAGTCGCCGGGACAGGGACTACGAGCAGTACTTC
TRBV7-9,TRBJ2-5,once,14,TRBD2,CASSSLREAETQYF,TGTGCCAGCAGCTCTCTTCGGGAGGCGGAGACCCAGTACTTC
TRBV19,TRBJ1-4,NA,12,NA,CASQRANEKLFF,TGTGCCAGCCAAAGAGCTAATGAAAAACTGTTTTTT